This T cell receptor beta chain was documented in a study of blood T cell repertoires in COVID-19. The overall study: COVID-19 samples, acute and convalescent, were from the United States, Italy and Spain. PBMCs, B-cell-depleted T cells, or T cells provided the cDNA or gDNA that made up the material.

Original analysis: Reference gene primer amplification yielded estimated nucleated cell counts. Sequencing used immunoSEQ multiplex PCR; TCRdb keeps in-frame clones, though not all of them. That table is the source of V, J and clone size, and D and trimming were worked out from the DNA. Of 150,000 to 200,000 clones listed, roughly 77% are singletons. CDR1 and CDR2 from the germline V gene are SGHRS and YFSETQ. The CDR3 has 15 amino acids. V lost 0 bases, J lost 2 bases, and 9 bases lay in between. Sequenced input: PBMCs or T cells enriched from blood (not recorded which). The V call is TRBV5-1, the J call TRBJ1-3; possible D gene TRBD1, 5 bases. The clonotype originates from a woman aged 45 to 65 with acute COVID-19. The CDR3 DNA is TGCGCCAGCAGCTTGGAGGTAGGGGCTGGAAACACCATATATTTT. Protein: CASSLEVGAGNTIYF.